Listed below are T cell receptor beta chains from one sample, sequenced in a study of memory CD4+ T cells and cytomegalovirus serostatus. Assay used: immunoSEQ multiplex PCR; TCRdb lists only in-frame clones, some missing. Of 40,000 to 50,000 clones in the sample, around 82% were seen once. The sample consisted of memory CD4+ T cells from blood. The receptors were gathered from an adult in good health and CMV-seronegative. Both conserved end residues are part of each CDR3. The order of the fields is J gene, D gene, V gene, clone size, CDR3 DNA, CDR3 protein. The D gene is left open where the match is weak. Size is stated for part of the rows, as once, few or many counts, or as a class when the clone is expanded.

>TRBJ1-1|-|TRBV11-2|medium-sized
TGTGCCAGCAGCAACAGAGGGGGGGGCACTGAAGCTTTCTTT
CASSNRGGGTEAFF
>TRBJ1-5|-|TRBV19|few
TGTGCCAGTAAGGAGGGCTATATCGGTCAGCCCCAGCATTTT
CASKEGYIGQPQHF
>TRBJ1-5|-|TRBV28|-
TGTGCCAGCAGTTCCCCGGGGGGGGGACAGCCCCAGCATTTT
CASSSPGGGQPQHF
>TRBJ2-5|-|TRBV4-3|-
TGCGCCAGCAGCAAAGAGGGGACGGACCAAGAGACCCAGTACTTC
CASSKEGTDQETQYF
>TRBJ1-2|TRBD1|TRBV6-1|-
TGTGCCAGCGCGACAGGGCCGGGGGGCTACACCTTC
CASATGPGGYTF
>TRBJ2-1|-|TRBV7-2|-
TGTGCCAGCAGTCCCCAAGCCGGAGGGTCCTACAATGAGCAGTTCTTC
CASSPQAGGSYNEQFF
>TRBJ2-3|TRBD2|TRBV7-8|-
TGTGCCAGCAGCTTTCCAAGCGGGGGACTCGGGAATACGCAGTATTTT
CASSFPSGGLGNTQYF
>TRBJ1-2|TRBD1|TRBV6-1|-
TGTGCCAGCAGTGAAGCGGCGGGACAGACACTCTATGGCTACACCTTC
CASSEAAGQTLYGYTF
>TRBJ2-1|TRBD2|TRBV28|-
TGTGCCAGCAGAACCCCGGGACTAGTTTACGAGCAGTTCTTC
CASRTPGLVYEQFF
>TRBJ2-5|TRBD2|TRBV5-6|-
TGTGCCAGCAGCTTGTATACTAGCGAGGAGACCCAGTACTTC
CASSLYTSEETQYF
>TRBJ1-5|TRBD1|TRBV2|-
TGTGCCAGCACTTTACAGGGGGGTCAGCCCCAGCATTTT
CASTLQGGQPQHF
>TRBJ1-4|-|TRBV4-3|-
TGCGCCAGCAGCCAAGTTGGCAATGAAAAACTGTTTTTT
CASSQVGNEKLFF
>TRBJ2-1|-|TRBV20-1|-
TGCAGTGGCGAGACCTACAATGAGCAGTTCTTC
CSGETYNEQFF
>TRBJ1-2|TRBD1|TRBV6-5|-
TGTGCCAGCAGTTTCGGACAGGTCTATGGCTACACCTTC
CASSFGQVYGYTF
>TRBJ2-3|TRBD2|TRBV9|-
TGTGCCAGCAGCGTTAGTAGCGGGGGGGTCACAGATACGCAGTATTTT
CASSVSSGGVTDTQYF
>TRBJ2-5|TRBD1|TRBV5-6|few
TGTGCCAGCAGCTCGGACAGGGCTCCCCGGGAGACCCAGTACTTC
CASSSDRAPRETQYF
>TRBJ2-7|-|TRBV7-3|few
TGTGCCAGCACCCCGAGAGTCTCCTCCTACGAGCAGTACTTC
CASTPRVSSYEQYF
>TRBJ1-5|-|TRBV27|once
TGTGCCAGCAGTTTATGGGGCGACGGACAGCCCCAGCATTTT
CASSLWGDGQPQHF
>TRBJ2-2|-|TRBV19|-
TGTGCCAGTAGTATACGACAGGGAGGTACCGGGGAGCTGTTTTTT
CASSIRQGGTGELFF
>TRBJ2-5|-|TRBV7-2|once
TGTGCCAGCAGCTTCTCCGGAAGCAAAGAGACCCAGTACTTC
CASSFSGSKETQYF
>TRBJ1-1|-|TRBV6-6|-
TGTGCCAGCAGTTACGAGGGACGGGGGATGAACACTGAAGCTTTCTTT
CASSYEGRGMNTEAFF
>TRBJ2-1|TRBD2|TRBV28|-
TGTGCCAGCAGTTTAGTTGGACTAGCGGGGTACAATGAGCAGTTCTTC
CASSLVGLAGYNEQFF
>TRBJ2-2|-|TRBV7-9|-
TGTGCCAGCAGCCGAGCGGCCGCCACCGGGGAGCTGTTTTTT
CASSRAAATGELFF
>TRBJ1-3|TRBD1|TRBV27|-
TGTGCCAGCAGGACCCCCGTCGGGACAGGGGCTGGAAACACCATATATTTT
CASRTPVGTGAGNTIYF
>TRBJ1-6|-|TRBV5-4|-
TGTGCCAGCAGCTATCGGACGGGTAATAATTCACCCCTCCACTTT
CASSYRTGNNSPLHF
>TRBJ2-6|-|TRBV10-3|-
TGTGCCATCACGCTTAAGGTAGGTTCGGGGGCCAACGTCCTGACTTTC
CAITLKVGSGANVLTF
>TRBJ2-5|TRBD2|TRBV7-9|-
TGTGCCAGCAGCCCCGGACTAGGAGAAGAGACCCAGTACTTC
CASSPGLGEETQYF
>TRBJ2-2|-|TRBV5-5|-
TGTGCCAGCAGCTTGGTCAGCCTTGGGACCGGGGAGCTGTTTTTT
CASSLVSLGTGELFF
>TRBJ1-3|TRBD1|TRBV9|-
TGTGCCAGCAGCGTAGGAGCCGAGACAGGGAGAAACACCATATATTTT
CASSVGAETGRNTIYF
>TRBJ2-7|-|TRBV2|once
TGTGCCTCTCGGGGGGCAGCCTACGAGCAGTACTTC
CASRGAAYEQYF
>TRBJ1-2|-|TRBV2|-
TGTGCCAGCAGTGAACAAGGAAACTATGGCTACACCTTC
CASSEQGNYGYTF
>TRBJ1-5|-|TRBV2|-
TGTGCCAGCCAGGCCCAGAGGTTCCCTCAGCCCCAGCATTTT
CASQAQRFPQPQHF
>TRBJ1-6|-|TRBV7-9|-
TGTGCCAGCAGCTTAGGTCAGGGGTTCTATAATTCACCCCTCCACTTT
CASSLGQGFYNSPLHF
>TRBJ2-7|TRBD1|TRBV28|few
TGTGCCAGCAGCCTCGACAGGGCGCTAAAAAGCGAGCAGTACTTC
CASSLDRALKSEQYF